The 5 T cell receptor beta chains reported below all come from one sample, sequenced in a study of technical replicates of blood from a handful of donors. Profiled with immunoSEQ multiplex PCR; TCRdb holds only in-frame clones, not every one. The table records more than 75,000 clones, about 94% of them present only once. What was sequenced was T cells isolated from PBMCs. All receptors derive from a human donor in good health.

The chain joins TRBV16 to TRBJ1-1; D remains unclear. The V gene's germline CDR1 is KGHSY and CDR2 FQNENV. This CDR3 region has 16 residues. V lost 5 bases and J lost 4, with 20 bases in between. The CDR3 DNA is TGTGCCAGCAGCGCCGGGGTGTTTGGCGCGGGCACTGAAGCTTTCTTT. Translated, it gives CASSAGVFGAGTEAFF.

This chain links TRBV5-1 with TRBJ2-3; D not resolved. Germline CDR1 and CDR2: SGHRS and YFSETQ. The CDR3 consists of 15 residues. V lost 0 bases to trimming and J lost 0 bases, with 8 bases between them. The CDR3 region has the DNA TGCGCCAGCAGCTTGGCGAGAGGAAGCACAGATACGCAGTATTTT. Its translation: CASSLARGSTDTQYF.

The V call is TRBV11-3, the J call TRBJ1-1; 7 bases fit TRBD1. Germline assignment: CDR1 SGHNT and CDR2 YENEEA. V was pared by 5 bases and J by 4 bases, with 4 bases of the junction left unmatched. This CDR3 is 13 amino acids long. This chain's CDR3 is CASSRQGGTEAFF. CDR3 nucleotide sequence: TGTGCCAGCAGCCGACAGGGTGGCACTGAAGCTTTCTTT. Full variable domain (remainder filled in from reference TRBV11-3 and TRBJ1-1): EAGVVQSPRYKIIEKKQPVAFWCNPISGHNTLYWYLQNLGQGPELLIRYENEEAVDDSQLPKDRFSAERLKGVDSTLKIQPAELGDSAVYLCASSRQGGTEAFFGQGTRLTVV.

The chain combines TRBV7-2 with TRBJ1-6; 7 nucleotides align to TRBD1. The CDR3 extends over 14 amino acids. Trimming removed 1 base from V and 7 bases from J; junction bases left unmatched: 1. Germline V CDR1 and CDR2: SGHTA, FQGNSA. This CDR3 is CASSLVGQNSPLHF. The CDR3 bases are TGTGCCAGCAGCTTAGTGGGACAGAATTCACCCCTCCACTTT. The full variable domain, completed using reference TRBV7-2 and TRBJ1-6, is GAGVSQSPSNKVTEKGKDVELRCDPISGHTALYWYRQSLGQGLEFLIYFQGNSAPDKSGLPSDRFSAERTGGSVSTLTIQRTQQEDSAVYLCASSLVGQNSPLHFGNGTRLTVT.

The chain employs TRBV29-1 and TRBJ2-1; 12 nucleotides agree with TRBD2. There are 15 residues in the CDR3. The germline CDR1 and CDR2 sequences are SQVTM and ANQGSEA. V was pared by 7 bases and J by 1 base, with 5 bases of the junction left unmatched. CDR3 loop: CSASGTSGSYNEQFF. For the CDR3, the DNA is TGCAGCGCCTCCGGGACTAGCGGGTCCTACAATGAGCAGTTCTTC.